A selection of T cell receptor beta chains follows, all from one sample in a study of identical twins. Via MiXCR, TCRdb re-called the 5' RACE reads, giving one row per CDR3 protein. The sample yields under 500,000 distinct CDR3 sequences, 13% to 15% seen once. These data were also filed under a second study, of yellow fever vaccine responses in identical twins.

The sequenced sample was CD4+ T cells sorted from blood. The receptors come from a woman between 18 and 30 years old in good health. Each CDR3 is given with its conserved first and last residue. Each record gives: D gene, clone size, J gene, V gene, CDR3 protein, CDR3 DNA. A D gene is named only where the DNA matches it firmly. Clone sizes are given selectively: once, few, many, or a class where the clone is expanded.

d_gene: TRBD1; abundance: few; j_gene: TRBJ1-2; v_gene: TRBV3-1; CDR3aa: CASSQDLGTGGYTF; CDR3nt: TGTGCCAGCAGCCAAGATTTAGGGACAGGCGGCTACACCTTC
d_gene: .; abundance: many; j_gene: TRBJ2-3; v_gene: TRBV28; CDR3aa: CASSRPRSPDTQYF; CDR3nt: TGTGCCAGCAGTCGACCCCGTAGCCCAGATACGCAGTATTTT
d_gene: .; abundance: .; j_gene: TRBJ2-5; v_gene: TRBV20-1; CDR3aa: CSADSPQGGETQYF; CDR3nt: TGCAGTGCTGACTCTCCTCAGGGTGGAGAGACCCAGTACTTC
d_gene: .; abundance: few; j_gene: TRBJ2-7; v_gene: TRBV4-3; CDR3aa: CASSHSGANEQYF; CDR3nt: TGCGCCAGCAGCCACTCTGGGGCCAACGAGCAGTACTTC
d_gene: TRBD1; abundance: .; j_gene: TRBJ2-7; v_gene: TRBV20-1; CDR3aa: CSARDPDRGFKQYF; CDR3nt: TGCAGTGCTAGAGATCCGGACAGGGGGTTCAAGCAGTACTTC
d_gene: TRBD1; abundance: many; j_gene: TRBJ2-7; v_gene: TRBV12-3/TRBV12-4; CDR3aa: CASSSTGGGYEQYF; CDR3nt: TGTGCCAGCAGCTCCACAGGGGGCGGCTACGAGCAGTACTTC
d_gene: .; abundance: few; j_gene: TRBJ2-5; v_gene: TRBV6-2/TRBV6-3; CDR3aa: CASRAQGRGETQYF; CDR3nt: TGTGCCAGCAGGGCCCAGGGACGCGGAGAGACCCAGTACTTC
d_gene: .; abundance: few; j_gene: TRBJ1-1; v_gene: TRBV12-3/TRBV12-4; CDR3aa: CASRPNLGEAFF; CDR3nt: TGTGCCAGCAGACCGAATTTAGGGGAAGCTTTCTTT
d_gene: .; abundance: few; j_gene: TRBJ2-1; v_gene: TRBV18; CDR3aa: CASSPLVFDEQFF; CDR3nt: TGTGCCAGCTCACCTCTGGTTTTCGATGAGCAGTTCTTC
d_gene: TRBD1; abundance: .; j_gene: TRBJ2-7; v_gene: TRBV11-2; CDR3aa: CASSLGWTGSDEQYF; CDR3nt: TGTGCCAGCAGCTTAGGGTGGACAGGGTCCGACGAGCAGTACTTC
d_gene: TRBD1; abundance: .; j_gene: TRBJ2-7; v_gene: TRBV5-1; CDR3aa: CASSLSGQGAVNEQYF; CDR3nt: TGCGCCAGCAGCTTGTCGGGACAGGGGGCGGTGAACGAGCAGTACTTC
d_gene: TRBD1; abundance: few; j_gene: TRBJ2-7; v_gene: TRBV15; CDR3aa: CATSRVGTELAEQYF; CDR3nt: TGTGCCACCAGCAGAGTCGGGACAGAATTGGCGGAGCAGTACTTC
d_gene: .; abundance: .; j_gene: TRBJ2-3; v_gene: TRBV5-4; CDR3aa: CASSPDKAGTDTQYF; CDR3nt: TGTGCCAGCAGCCCAGATAAAGCGGGCACAGATACGCAGTATTTT
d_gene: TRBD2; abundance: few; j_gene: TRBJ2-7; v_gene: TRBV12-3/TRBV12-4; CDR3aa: CASRGLASYEQYF; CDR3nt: TGTGCCAGCCGGGGACTAGCGTCCTACGAGCAGTACTTC
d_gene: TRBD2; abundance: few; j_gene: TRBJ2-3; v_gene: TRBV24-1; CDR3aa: CATASGGTPTDTQYF; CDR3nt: TGTGCCACTGCTAGCGGGGGGACCCCCACAGATACGCAGTATTTT
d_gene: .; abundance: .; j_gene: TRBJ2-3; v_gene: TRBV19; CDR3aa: CASGTPGTDTQYF; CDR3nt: TGTGCCAGTGGAACACCAGGCACAGATACGCAGTATTTT
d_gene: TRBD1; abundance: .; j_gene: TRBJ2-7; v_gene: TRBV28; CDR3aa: CASSSPGTGVYEQYF; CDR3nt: TGTGCCAGCAGTTCTCCCGGGACAGGGGTTTACGAGCAGTACTTC
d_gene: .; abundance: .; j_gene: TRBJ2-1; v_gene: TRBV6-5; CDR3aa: CASSYGSGGNEQFF; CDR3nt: TGTGCCAGCAGTTATGGGTCCGGGGGAAATGAGCAGTTCTTC